The 27 T cell receptor beta chains in this list originate from one sample, sequenced in a study of T cell responses to AZD1222 COVID-19 vaccine. The table came from immunoSEQ multiplex PCR; TCRdb's copy has only in-frame clones and leaves some out. The sample includes about 130,000 clones, 88% seen only once; the top ten take 7.6%. The sequencing here drew on peripheral blood, taken on day 0 of AZD1222 vaccination. These receptors all stem from an adult in good health.

This rearrangement joins TRBV6-5 to TRBJ1-5; D is unclear. CDR3 length equals 13 residues. V dropped 2 bases and J dropped 7 bases, with 9 bases sitting between them. Germline CDR1 and CDR2: MNHEY and SVGAGI. CDR3 in DNA: TGTGCCAGCAGTTACAACAGTGGGCAGCCCCAGCATTTT. Residues: CASSYNSGQPQHF.

The chain has TRBV10-3 and TRBJ2-7; 8 nucleotides align to TRBD1. J was trimmed by 6 bases and V by 8 bases; bases with no gene match: 12. The germline CDR1 and CDR2 sequences are ENHRY and SYGVKD. The CDR3 spans 14 residues. The CDR3 spells CAIGAGTGVSEQYF. The CDR3 nucleotides are TGTGCCATCGGCGCCGGGACAGGAGTAAGCGAGCAGTACTTC.

The V call is TRBV28, the J call TRBJ1-6, with D hard to call. V was clipped by 6 bases and J by 7 bases, with 16 bases between them. The CDR3 sequence is 15 residues long. Germline V gene lookup returns CDR1 MDHEN and CDR2 SYDVKM. This CDR3 is CASRSGLRANSPLHF. CDR3 sequence (DNA): TGTGCCAGCAGGTCCGGACTTCGGGCCAATTCACCCCTCCACTTT.

This rearrangement joins TRBV4-1 to TRBJ2-6, with D possibly TRBD1 on 5 matching bases. CDR1 MGHRA and CDR2 YSYEKL come from the germline V gene. The length of the CDR3 is 16 residues. Trimming shortened V by 5 bases and J by 3 bases, and 14 bases separated the two germline ends. CDR3 region: CASSNPMGHGANVLTF. The CDR3, as DNA: TGCGCCAGCAGCAACCCGATGGGGCATGGGGCCAACGTCCTGACTTTC.

The chain carries TRBV5-4 and TRBJ2-1; TRBD2 matches at 10 bases. This CDR3 is built from 16 residues. After removal of 2 bases from V and 12 bases from J, the junction contained 14 bases not matched to a gene. Germline CDR1 reads SGHNT; CDR2 reads YYREEE (reference sequence). CDR3 loop: CASSFRGTSAEKGQFF. The CDR3 DNA reads as TGTGCCAGCAGCTTCAGAGGGACTAGCGCTGAGAAGGGGCAGTTCTTC.

This clone was found once. This chain links TRBV4-1 with TRBJ2-7, with 7 bases matching TRBD1. The V segment lost 4 bases and the J segment 4 bases; nucleotides outside the gene matches: 13. CDR3 length: 16 amino acids. The germline gives CDR1 MGHRA, CDR2 YSYEKL. CDR3 bases: TGCGCCAGCAGCCCCAGCCAGACAGGGCGTGGGTACGAGCAGTACTTC. It encodes CASSPSQTGRGYEQYF.

CDR3 nucleotides: TGTGCCAGCAGTCCCCTTTCGCAGGGGGCAAGGGGCGAGCAGTACTTC. Translating it yields CASSPLSQGARGEQYF. The V gene is TRBV28, the J gene TRBJ2-7, with 8 nucleotides matching TRBD1. CDR1 is MDHEN, CDR2 SYDVKM, per germline. V lost 5 bases to trimming and J lost 6 bases; unmatched junction nucleotides: 15. The CDR3 loop spans 16 amino acids. Based on the CDR3 plus reference TRBV28 and TRBJ2-7, the full variable domain is DVKVTQSSRYLVKRTGEKVFLECVQDMDHENMFWYRQDPGLGLRLIYFSYDVKMKEKGDIPEGYSVSREKKERFSLILESASTNQTSMYLCASSPLSQGARGEQYFGPGTRLTVT.

The chain is built from TRBV27 and TRBJ2-1, with 15 bases identical to TRBD2. The trim removed 6 bases at V and 7 bases at J, leaving 4 bases unmatched. CDR1 and CDR2 (germline): MNHEY, SMNVEV (reference sequence). The CDR3 has 15 residues. As DNA, the CDR3 is TGTGCCAGCAGACCGGGACTAGCGGGAGGAAATGAGCAGTTCTTC. Residues: CASRPGLAGGNEQFF.

The V and J genes are TRBV10-3 and TRBJ2-5, with D possibly being TRBD2 (7 bases). This CDR3 is 17 amino acids long. Germline CDR1 reads ENHRY; CDR2 reads SYGVKD. V dropped 3 bases and J dropped 5 bases, with 22 bases sitting between them. The CDR3 coding sequence is TGTGCCATCAGTGACTCATCCTGGACTAGTGGACAGGAGACCCAGTACTTC. This codes for CAISDSSWTSGQETQYF.

J is TRBJ2-7 and V is TRBV2; maybe TRBD1 (5 bases). Germline lookup yields CDR1 SNHLY and CDR2 FYNNEI. The ends were cut back, 1 base at V and 3 bases at J, with 16 bases in the middle. The CDR3 has 16 amino acids. In DNA, the CDR3 is TGTGCCAGCAGTGAAGAAGCAGGCAGGGCCCTCTACGAGCAGTACTTC. Translating gives CASSEEAGRALYEQYF.

The chain is built from TRBV6-1 and TRBJ2-3; no clear D gene. Per the germline V gene, CDR1 is MNHNS and CDR2 is SASEGT. V was pared by 2 bases and J by 6 bases, with 12 bases between. The CDR3 has 14 amino acids. CDR3: CASSERGSGDTQYF. Written as DNA, the CDR3 is TGTGCCAGCAGTGAACGCGGATCTGGTGATACGCAGTATTTT.

The J gene is TRBJ2-3, the V gene TRBV3-1 (or the pseudogene TRBV3-2); D is unclear. CDR1 LGHDT and CDR2 YNNKEL come from the germline V gene (reference sequence). The CDR3 is 16 amino acids. V was clipped by 0 bases and J by 0 bases, with 10 bases between them. CDR3 sequence (DNA): TGTGCCAGCAGCCAAGATTGGGATTTTAGCACAGATACGCAGTATTTT. The encoded protein is CASSQDWDFSTDTQYF.

The genes are TRBV9 and TRBJ1-1, with unresolved D. CDR1 is SGDLS, CDR2 YYNGEE, per germline. The CDR3 runs 13 residues. The V end lost 3 bases, the J end lost 5 bases, and 11 bases lay between the germline ends. In nucleotides, the CDR3 is TGTGCCAGCAGCGGGTCCTTGTCTACTGAAGCTTTCTTT. This translates into CASSGSLSTEAFF.

The rearrangement uses TRBV2 and TRBJ2-7; D possibly corresponds to TRBD1 (5 bases). Germline CDR1 reads SNHLY; CDR2 reads FYNNEI. The CDR3 length is 12 residues. Trimming removed 2 bases at V and 9 bases at J, with 11 bases between. CDR3 region: CASSESQGGQYF. The CDR3 DNA reads as TGTGCCAGCAGTGAATCGCAGGGCGGGCAGTACTTC. Combining the CDR3 with reference TRBV2 and TRBJ2-7 gives the whole variable domain EPEVTQTPSHQVTQMGQEVILRCVPISNHLYFYWYRQILGQKVEFLVSFYNNEISEKSEIFDDQFSVERPDGSNFTLKIRSTKLEDSAMYFCASSESQGGQYFGPGTRLTVT.

The chain employs TRBV7-2 and TRBJ1-1; weak D call: TRBD1 (5 bases). The CDR3 is 14 residues long. Germline V gene data show CDR1 as SGHTA and CDR2 as FQGNSA. The V gene lost 3 bases and the J gene lost 1 base, with 9 bases spanning the gap. CDR3 nucleotides: TGTGCCAGCAGCTTGCACAGGAAGAACACTGAAGCTTTCTTT. Protein: CASSLHRKNTEAFF.

The chain links TRBV7-8 to TRBJ1-1; 12 bases agree with TRBD1. The length of the CDR3 is 16 residues. Trimming took 4 bases from V and 7 from J; bases not matched to a gene: 10. Germline V gene lookup returns CDR1 SGHVS and CDR2 FQNEAQ. The CDR3 DNA is TGTGCCAGCAGCTCCCGGGGGACAGGGGGCTTTGGTGAAGCTTTCTTT. Translating gives CASSSRGTGGFGEAFF.

The chain recombines TRBV3-1 (or the pseudogene TRBV3-2) with TRBJ1-2; 7 bases align to TRBD1. This CDR3 is 13 amino acids long. The germline V gene encodes CDR1 LGHDT and CDR2 YNNKEL (reference sequence). V was clipped by 2 bases and J by 4 bases; unmatched bases: 1. The CDR3 region is CASSQPGGYGYTF. As DNA, the CDR3 is TGTGCCAGCAGCCAACCAGGGGGCTATGGCTACACCTTC.

V gene TRBV6-2 or TRBV6-3 combines with J gene TRBJ2-3; 10 nucleotides match TRBD2. This CDR3 contains 16 residues. V lost 3 bases to trimming and J lost 3 bases; unmatched junction nucleotides: 6. Germline CDR1 reads MNHEY; CDR2 reads SVGEGT. The CDR3 nucleotides read TGTGCCAGCAGTTATAGACTAGCGGGCTTAACAGATACGCAGTATTTT. Amino acids: CASSYRLAGLTDTQYF.

The chain has TRBV5-1 and TRBJ2-7; 7 bases are a match to TRBD2. Germline V gives CDR1 SGHRS, CDR2 YFSETQ. The trim removed 0 bases at V and 7 bases at J, leaving 4 bases unmatched. There are 13 residues in the CDR3. This chain's CDR3 is CASSLVSGGEQYF. The CDR3 coding sequence is TGCGCCAGCAGCTTGGTCTCGGGGGGAGAGCAGTACTTC.

This sequence joins TRBV5-4 and TRBJ2-3, with TRBD2 as a possible D gene (6 bases). V lost 0 bases and J lost 3, with 8 bases in between. The CDR3 is made up of 14 amino acids. Germline CDR1 is SGHNT and CDR2 is YYREEE (reference sequence). The CDR3 bases are TGTGCCAGCAGCTTGGGGAGGGAGACAGATACGCAGTATTTT. It yields the protein CASSLGRETDTQYF.

V is TRBV7-9 and J is TRBJ1-1, with unresolved D. Per the germline V gene, CDR1 is SEHNR and CDR2 is FQNEAQ (reference sequence). V was clipped by 0 bases and J by 8 bases, with 16 bases between them. CDR3 length equals 15 residues. CDR3 nucleotide sequence: TGTGCCAGCAGCTTAGCATGGACCGGGAAAGTCGAAGCTTTCTTT. Its protein product is CASSLAWTGKVEAFF.

The chain carries TRBV7-2 and TRBJ2-7; possibly TRBD2 for D (5 bases). CDR1 and CDR2 (germline): SGHTA, FQGNSA. V lost 3 bases to trimming and J lost 2 bases, with 11 bases between them. The CDR3 contains 14 residues. The CDR3 protein is CASSLGAGPYEQYF. The CDR3 DNA is TGTGCCAGCAGCTTGGGAGCCGGACCCTACGAGCAGTACTTC.

There are a few counts of this clone. The V gene is TRBV28, the J gene TRBJ1-1; TRBD1 matches 9 bases. The CDR3 spans 14 residues. The ends lost 6 bases at V and 11 bases at J; junction bases unmatched: 13. The germline V gene encodes CDR1 MDHEN and CDR2 SYDVKM. CDR3 in amino acids: CASSPGPGQGLAFF. The CDR3, as DNA: TGTGCCAGCAGCCCAGGCCCGGGACAGGGCTTGGCTTTCTTT.

The chain employs TRBV2 and TRBJ2-2; D may be TRBD1 or TRBD2 (5 bases each). The CDR3 is 15 residues long. Trimming pared 4 bases from V and 7 bases from J, leaving 16 bases between. In germline, CDR1 is SNHLY, CDR2 FYNNEI. CDR3 sequence: CASSAGSLRGGELFF. In DNA, the CDR3 is TGTGCCAGCAGTGCCGGGTCCCTGAGGGGCGGGGAGCTGTTTTTT. The full variable domain, completed using reference TRBV2 and TRBJ2-2, is EPEVTQTPSHQVTQMGQEVILRCVPISNHLYFYWYRQILGQKVEFLVSFYNNEISEKSEIFDDQFSVERPDGSNFTLKIRSTKLEDSAMYFCASSAGSLRGGELFFGEGSRLTVL.

The gene calls are TRBV28 and TRBJ1-2, with TRBD1 matching 7 bases. Germline V lookup: CDR1 MDHEN, CDR2 SYDVKM. This CDR3 has 13 residues. The V and J ends lost 3 bases and 6 bases, in that order; junction bases with no gene match: 4. The CDR3 DNA sequence: TGTGCCAGCAGTTTTACAGGGGTCGATGGCTACACCTTC. It codes for CASSFTGVDGYTF.

The rearrangement links TRBV10-3 to TRBJ2-5; possible D gene TRBD1, 6 bases. V was cut by 6 bases and J by 1 base, with 24 bases left in between. Germline CDR1 is ENHRY and CDR2 is SYGVKD. The CDR3 has 18 amino acids. CDR3 coding DNA: TGTGCCATCAGCCTTGGACCTGGGGGCTCACCTTTCCAAGAGACCCAGTACTTC. Protein product: CAISLGPGGSPFQETQYF.

This chain uses TRBV7-9 with TRBJ2-1; 12 bases agree with TRBD2. Germline CDR1 SEHNR, CDR2 FQNEAQ (reference sequence). Losses at the gene ends were 10 bases for V and 0 bases for J; bases not matched to a gene: 13. There are 18 residues in the CDR3. This CDR3 is CATPSTSGGLSSYNEQFF. The DNA for the CDR3 is TGTGCCACCCCTTCGACTAGCGGGGGCCTGAGCTCCTACAATGAGCAGTTCTTC.